Listed here are 27 T cell receptor beta chains from one sample, sequenced in a study of blood T cell repertoires in COVID-19. The method was immunoSEQ multiplex PCR; TCRdb's version includes in-frame clones alone and lacks a portion of them. This sample has tens of thousands of clones, with around 90% found just once. Sequenced: peripheral blood. These receptors were obtained from a man in his sixties with active COVID-19.

V gene TRBV5-1 combines with J gene TRBJ1-2; D might be TRBD1 (6 bases). Trimming removed 5 bases from V and 10 bases from J, with 18 bases in between. This CDR3 region has 13 residues. The germline V gene encodes CDR1 SGHRS and CDR2 YFSETQ. The DNA for the CDR3 is TGCGCCAGCAGGATGACAGGAGATGGAATCTACACCTTC. Its protein is CASRMTGDGIYTF.

The rearrangement uses TRBV9 and TRBJ2-2; 8 nucleotides match TRBD2. Germline CDR1 and CDR2: SGDLS and YYNGEE. Trimming cost V 1 base and J 5 bases; bases outside gene matches: 7. The CDR3 extends over 16 amino acids. The CDR3 here is CASSVSGSFGTGELFF. The CDR3 DNA reads as TGTGCCAGCAGCGTAAGCGGGAGTTTCGGGACCGGGGAGCTGTTTTTT.

The rearrangement links TRBV28 to TRBJ2-1; weak D call: TRBD1 (6 bases). With 4 bases removed from V and 3 bases from J, the gap between germline ends came to 10 bases. The CDR3 is made up of 14 amino acids. In germline, CDR1 is MDHEN, CDR2 SYDVKM. The CDR3 region is CASSWRGGYNEQFF. The CDR3, as DNA: TGTGCCAGCAGTTGGAGAGGGGGCTACAATGAGCAGTTCTTC.

The CDR3 spells CASSPLSLTGELFF. DNA for the CDR3: TGTGCCAGCAGCCCCCTTTCACTCACCGGGGAGCTGTTTTTT. V is TRBV6-2 or TRBV6-3 and J is TRBJ2-2; D ambiguous. Trimming stripped 6 bases from V and 4 bases from J, with 12 bases between. Germline CDR1 and CDR2: MNHEY and SVGEGT. The CDR3 contains 14 residues.

The chain uses TRBV4-2 and TRBJ2-1, with D possibly matching TRBD2 (5 bases). The germline V and J ends were trimmed by 3 bases and 7 bases, with 13 bases remaining between them. Germline loops: CDR1 LGHNA, CDR2 YNFKEQ. This CDR3 is built from 14 residues. The CDR3 is CASSQATTGNEQFF. CDR3 nucleotides: TGTGCCAGCAGCCAGGCTACGACGGGGAATGAGCAGTTCTTC.

The genes are TRBV25-1 and TRBJ2-4; unclear D gene. The CDR3 contains 11 residues. Trimming cost V 5 bases and J 6 bases, with 5 bases left between them. Germline V gives CDR1 MGHDK, CDR2 SYGVNS. The CDR3 coding sequence is TGTGCCAGCAGTCTCGGAAACATTCAGTACTTC. Translated, it gives CASSLGNIQYF.

This clone appeared a few times. The chain employs TRBV19 and TRBJ1-6, with 10 bases that match TRBD1. Germline CDR1 and CDR2: LNHDA and SQIVND (reference sequence). V trimming: 3 bases; J trimming: 8 bases; junction bases outside the gene matches: 7. The length of the CDR3 is 16 residues. As DNA, the CDR3 is TGTGCCAGTAGTATCTATACAGGACAGGGGGATTCACCCCTCCACTTT. Encoded protein: CASSIYTGQGDSPLHF. The whole variable domain, filled in from reference TRBV19 and TRBJ1-6, reads DGGITQSPKYLFRKEGQNVTLSCEQNLNHDAMYWYRQDPGQGLRLIYYSQIVNDFQKGDIAEGYSVSREKKESFPLTVTSAQKNPTAFYLCASSIYTGQGDSPLHFGNGTRLTVT.

This sequence joins TRBV15 and TRBJ2-1; 11 nucleotides match TRBD2. CDR1 LNHNV and CDR2 YYDKDF come from the germline V gene (reference sequence). V was pared by 0 bases and J by 2 bases, with 3 bases of the junction left unmatched. The CDR3 has 17 residues. The chain's CDR3 is CATSRDDSGRAYNEQFF. CDR3 in DNA: TGTGCCACCAGCAGAGATGATAGCGGGAGGGCCTACAATGAGCAGTTCTTC.

The chain uses TRBV3-1 (or the pseudogene TRBV3-2) and TRBJ2-3, with TRBD2 identical over 12 bases. V lost 1 base and J lost 3; bases outside the gene matches: 5. Germline CDR1 and CDR2: LGHDT and YNNKEL (reference sequence). The CDR3 extends over 17 amino acids. In DNA, the CDR3 is TGTGCCAGCAGCCAAGCGCTAGCGGGGGGGCAGACAGATACGCAGTATTTT. This gives the protein CASSQALAGGQTDTQYF.

This clone was observed once. The chain links TRBV19 to TRBJ2-3, with 7 bases fitting TRBD1. The CDR3 has 16 amino acids. V lost 4 bases and J lost 2; bases outside the gene matches: 9. The germline gives CDR1 LNHDA, CDR2 SQIVND (reference sequence). The CDR3 nucleotides are TGTGCCAGTAGTACGTCTCCGGGACAGACCACAGATACGCAGTATTTT. This sequence encodes CASSTSPGQTTDTQYF.

The chain uses TRBV7-8 and TRBJ1-4; 8 positions agree with TRBD1. V lost 0 bases, J lost 0 bases, and 6 bases stayed unmatched. This CDR3 has 18 residues. Germline V gene sequence: CDR1 SGHVS, CDR2 FQNEAQ. For the CDR3, the DNA is TGTGCCAGCAGCTTAGCGAGGACAGGGAGGACAACTAATGAAAAACTGTTTTTT. This translates into CASSLARTGRTTNEKLFF.

The sample holds a few counts of this clone. CDR3 protein: CASSSLGRGSRGQYF. The DNA for the CDR3 is TGTGCCAGCAGCTCTCTCGGACGCGGGAGCCGAGGGCAGTACTTC. This chain links TRBV11-2 with TRBJ2-7; 7 positions match TRBD2. This CDR3 is built from 15 residues. Germline assignment: CDR1 SGHAT and CDR2 FQNNGV. The V gene end was trimmed by 4 bases and the J gene end by 9 bases; junction bases not matched to a gene: 15.

The chain joins TRBV5-1 to TRBJ2-7; 11 nucleotides line up with TRBD1. The CDR3 consists of 15 residues. CDR1 and CDR2 from the germline V gene are SGHRS and YFSETQ. The V gene end was trimmed by 3 bases and the J gene end by 2 bases; junction bases not matched to a gene: 4. The CDR3 nucleotides are TGCGCCAGCAGCTCCGGGACAGGGGGTACCTACGAGCAGTACTTC. Amino acid sequence: CASSSGTGGTYEQYF.

Here the CDR3 DNA reads TGTGCCACCAGTGACCAACCGGGACAGGCGGGGGAGCTGTTTTTT. Residues: CATSDQPGQAGELFF. The chain joins TRBV24-1 to TRBJ2-2, with 8 bases that match TRBD1. The ends lost 4 bases at V and 8 bases at J; junction bases unmatched: 8. Germline values: CDR1 KGHDR, CDR2 SFDVKD. The CDR3 extends over 15 amino acids.

The V call is TRBV20-1, the J call TRBJ1-1; TRBD1 aligns across 7 bases. The CDR3 is 16 amino acids. Germline V gene data show CDR1 as DFQATT and CDR2 as SNEGSKA (reference sequence). Trimming at V came to 3 bases and at J to 3 bases, leaving 13 bases not matched to a gene. This CDR3 is CSASDTEGAWYTEAFF. Here the CDR3 DNA reads TGCAGTGCTAGTGACACAGAGGGGGCATGGTACACTGAAGCTTTCTTT.

The rearrangement joins TRBV7-2 to TRBJ2-7; 8 bases are shared with TRBD1. This CDR3 has 14 amino acids. Per the germline V gene, CDR1 is SGHTA and CDR2 is FQGNSA. With 1 base clipped from V and 6 bases from J, the junction kept 5 bases outside the gene matches. The CDR3 region is CASSLGRTGTEQYF. CDR3 nucleotides: TGTGCCAGCAGCTTAGGTCGGACAGGGACCGAGCAGTACTTC.

V is TRBV7-9 and J is TRBJ2-7, with D uncertain. Germline assignment: CDR1 SEHNR and CDR2 FQNEAQ (reference sequence). CDR3 length: 13 residues. Trimming shortened V by 4 bases and J by 2 bases, and 9 bases separated the two germline ends. The chain's CDR3 is CASSSQDAYEQYF. Written as DNA, the CDR3 is TGTGCCAGCAGCTCCCAGGATGCCTACGAGCAGTACTTC.

This clone has just one count. The chain couples TRBV6-5 to TRBJ1-1; a weak D match, TRBD1 (6 bases). This CDR3 spans 15 amino acids. CDR1 is MNHEY, CDR2 SVGAGI, per germline. Trimming left V 5 bases short and J 10 bases short, with 23 bases between. This CDR3 reads CASSLRQAGLAGAFF. The CDR3 DNA reads TGTGCCAGCAGTCTCCGACAGGCAGGTTTGGCAGGAGCTTTCTTT.

The chain is built from TRBV9 and TRBJ2-3; 9 positions match TRBD1. The germline CDR1 and CDR2 sequences are SGDLS and YYNGEE. J gave up 2 bases and V 4 bases, and 8 bases lay outside the gene matches. The CDR3 runs 16 residues. The CDR3 reads CASSSGQGRVTDTQYF. The CDR3 nucleotides read TGTGCCAGCAGCTCGGGACAGGGAAGGGTCACAGATACGCAGTATTTT.

J is TRBJ2-5 and V is TRBV5-1; possibly TRBD1 for D (6 bases). CDR1 and CDR2 from the germline V gene are SGHRS and YFSETQ. The germline V and J ends were trimmed by 1 base and 0 bases, with 10 bases remaining between them. The CDR3 totals 15 residues. CDR3 bases: TGCGCCAGCAGCTTGAGACAGGCCTACCAAGAGACCCAGTACTTC. It codes for CASSLRQAYQETQYF.

This clone was recorded a few times. The chain is built from TRBV9 and TRBJ2-7, with 7 nucleotides matching TRBD1. Germline V gene sequence: CDR1 SGDLS, CDR2 YYNGEE. The CDR3 totals 15 residues. Germline trimming cut 0 bases from V and 5 bases from J; bases unmatched to any gene: 8. CDR3 coding DNA: TGTGCCAGCAGCGTAGCTGGGACAGTAGGTGACGAGCAGTACTTC. As protein: CASSVAGTVGDEQYF. The variable domain in full, with the rest retrieved from reference TRBV9 and TRBJ2-7, is DSGVTQTPKHLITATGQRVTLRCSPRSGDLSVYWYQQSLDQGLQFLIQYYNGEERAKGNILERFSAQQFPDLHSELNLSSLELGDSALYFCASSVAGTVGDEQYFGPGTRLTVT.

The table lists this clone with a few counts. The chain recombines TRBV7-3 with TRBJ2-1, with TRBD1 matching 9 bases. The length of the CDR3 is 15 residues. Germline values: CDR1 SGHTA, CDR2 FQGTGA. V trimming: 4 bases; J trimming: 2 bases; junction bases outside the gene matches: 3. CDR3: CASSSTGGAYNEQFF. CDR3 nucleotides: TGTGCCAGCAGCTCGACAGGGGGTGCCTACAATGAGCAGTTCTTC.

This chain uses TRBV9 with TRBJ2-5, with 9 positions matching TRBD2. V dropped 1 base and J dropped 4; count of bases not matched to a gene: 2. This CDR3 has 14 amino acids. The germline V gene has CDR1 SGDLS and CDR2 YYNGEE. The CDR3 region has the DNA TGTGCCAGCAGCGTAAGTAGCGGGAGAGAGACCCAGTACTTC. This encodes CASSVSSGRETQYF.

The chain combines TRBV7-2 with TRBJ1-3; D gene ambiguous. Per germline, CDR1 SGHTA and CDR2 FQGNSA. The ends were cut back, 3 bases at V and 0 bases at J, with 15 bases in the middle. This CDR3 comprises 17 residues. For the CDR3, the DNA is TGTGCCAGCAGCTTTTGGGAGGCACCTTTCTCTGGAAACACCATATATTTT. This encodes CASSFWEAPFSGNTIYF.

With regard to this clone: The sample carries other DNA sequences with the same CDR3. V gene TRBV24-1 combines with J gene TRBJ2-7; possible D gene TRBD1, 5 bases. The CDR3 sequence is 16 residues long. Germline V lookup: CDR1 KGHDR, CDR2 SFDVKD. The V and J ends lost 1 base and 5 bases respectively, with 17 bases between them. CDR3 bases: TGTGCCACCAGTGATTTCAAGGGGCGCGGTCCCCACGAGCAGTACTTC. It translates to CATSDFKGRGPHEQYF.

The chain uses TRBV11-2 and TRBJ2-1; D might be TRBD2 (6 bases). CDR1 is SGHAT and CDR2 is FQNNGV in the germline V gene. This CDR3 is built from 15 residues. V was pared by 4 bases and J by 9 bases, with 19 bases between. CDR3 nucleotides: TGTGCCAGCAGCTCGGGACTCGGACTGGGGGGTGAGCAGTTCTTC. Translating gives CASSSGLGLGGEQFF.

This chain joins TRBV4-1 and TRBJ2-4; D perhaps matches TRBD2 (5 bases). The CDR3 loop spans 18 amino acids. Trimming stripped 4 bases from V and 0 bases from J, with 19 bases between. Germline loops: CDR1 MGHRA, CDR2 YSYEKL. The CDR3 region has the DNA TGCGCCAGCAGCCCCGGAGGACGGAGTTCTTTAGCCAAAAACATTCAGTACTTC. Its translation: CASSPGGRSSLAKNIQYF.